Shown below are 32 T cell receptor beta chains from a single sample sequenced in a study of T cells in Graves' hyperthyroidism and ophthalmopathy. What was amplified from RNA transcripts were TCR beta CDR3 regions. Using the HTBI primer set, a first-round RT-PCR was run on the TCR CDR3. From the multiplex PCR reads, TCRdb called clonotypes with MiXCR, one entry per CDR3 protein. The sample consists of some 500,000 distinct CDR3 sequences, 16% of them appearing once. The material sequenced was blood. Source of these receptors: a woman aged 30 to 39 with Graves' ophthalmopathy.

This chain links TRBV6-1 with TRBJ2-7, with no clear D. The V and J ends lost 3 bases and 6 bases respectively, with 6 bases between them. The germline V gene has CDR1 MNHNS and CDR2 SASEGT. The CDR3 contains 11 residues. CDR3 region: CASSEESEQYF. For the CDR3, the DNA is TGTGCCAGCAGTGAGGAAAGCGAGCAGTACTTC.

This clonotype appeared many times. The genes are TRBV30 and TRBJ1-5; D is undetermined. Deletions cut 1 base from V and 4 bases from J, with 23 bases between. This CDR3 has 18 residues. Germline CDR1 is GTSNPN and CDR2 is SVGIG (reference sequence). The CDR3 DNA is TGTGCCTGGAGTGAAGGAGGTGACGGCCAAACCCTGAATCAGCCCCAGCATTTT. Its protein is CAWSEGGDGQTLNQPQHF.

The table lists this clonotype with many counts. The chain combines TRBV12-3 or TRBV12-4 with TRBJ1-2; 8 positions agree with TRBD1. The trim removed 6 bases at V and 4 bases at J, leaving 4 bases unmatched. The CDR3 is 13 residues long. The CDR3 here is CASSQDRVYGYTF. The CDR3, as DNA: TGTGCCAGCAGCCAGGACAGGGTCTATGGCTACACCTTC.

Many counts were recorded for this clonotype. The chain links TRBV11-2 to TRBJ1-1; 7 nucleotides line up with TRBD1. V gave up 5 bases and J gave up 3 bases; unmatched junction bases: 15. Germline assignment: CDR1 SGHAT and CDR2 FQNNGV. The CDR3 covers 17 residues. The CDR3 reads CASSPDVGQGGYTEAFF. In DNA form, the CDR3 reads TGTGCCAGCAGCCCGGACGTGGGGCAGGGGGGATACACTGAAGCTTTCTTT.

This clonotype was found many times. DNA of the CDR3: TGTGCCAGCACCAGGACTAGCGGGAGGGAGACCCAGTACTTC. Its protein is CASTRTSGRETQYF. The rearrangement links TRBV7-8 to TRBJ2-5, with TRBD2 matching 14 bases. V trimming: 7 bases; J trimming: 5 bases; junction bases outside the gene matches: 3. Germline CDR1 reads SGHVS; CDR2 reads FQNEAQ. This CDR3 is built from 14 residues.

This clonotype occurred many times. This sequence joins TRBV6-2 or TRBV6-3 and TRBJ2-7; 9 bases map to TRBD2. The V segment lost 5 bases and the J segment 2 bases; nucleotides outside the gene matches: 4. Germline V gives CDR1 MNHEY, CDR2 SVGEGT. This CDR3 contains 14 residues. The CDR3 coding sequence is TGTGCCAGCAGTGAACCTAGCGGGGCCTACGAGCAGTACTTC. It codes for CASSEPSGAYEQYF.

This clonotype came up many times. The chain is built from TRBV7-2 and TRBJ2-5, with 7 bases matching TRBD2. Per germline, CDR1 SGHTA and CDR2 FQGNSA. The junction had 4 bases not matched to a gene; V was cut back by 2 bases and J by 4 bases. The length of the CDR3 is 14 residues. This CDR3 is CASSLRGRPETQYF. The CDR3 nucleotides are TGTGCCAGCAGCTTACGCGGGAGACCAGAGACCCAGTACTTC.

The V call is TRBV6-2 or TRBV6-3, the J call TRBJ2-7, with a possible D match to TRBD2 (6 bases). The CDR3 spans 16 residues. V was shortened by 5 bases and J by 7 bases, with 24 bases between the two germline ends. The germline V gene has CDR1 MNHEY and CDR2 SVGEGT. The CDR3 region has the DNA TGTGCCAGCAGTCGACGAGGCCTAGCGAGGTTTGGAGAGCAGTACTTC. Translation gives CASSRRGLARFGEQYF.

A few counts support this clonotype. The chain has TRBV4-1 and TRBJ2-2; 7 bases align to TRBD1. J was trimmed by 5 bases and V by 6 bases; bases with no gene match: 9. This CDR3 contains 15 residues. The germline V gene has CDR1 MGHRA and CDR2 YSYEKL. As DNA, the CDR3 is TGCGCCAGCAGGACCGACAGGGTGCGGACCGGGGAGCTGTTTTTT. Protein sequence: CASRTDRVRTGELFF.

V and J are TRBV7-8 and TRBJ2-7; D remains unclear. The CDR3 consists of 13 residues. Germline V gives CDR1 SGHVS, CDR2 FQNEAQ. The V end was cut by 5 bases, the J end by 7 bases, with 15 bases between. The CDR3 reads CASSPASVSEQYF. CDR3 nucleotides: TGTGCCAGCAGCCCCGCCTCGGTCTCGGAGCAGTACTTC.

The chain recombines TRBV12-3 or TRBV12-4 with TRBJ2-3; 7 nucleotides align to TRBD2. This CDR3 comprises 13 residues. V lost 6 bases, J lost 3 bases, and 3 bases stayed unmatched. The DNA of the CDR3 is TGTGCCAGCAGGCGGGGGTTAACAGATACGCAGTATTTT. Encoded protein: CASRRGLTDTQYF.

This clonotype appeared a few times. At one of its ends the junction is not consistent with the germline gene, which may arise from a read error. V is TRBV2 and J is TRBJ2-5; 8 bases match TRBD1. The length of the CDR3 is 14 residues. The germline V gene encodes CDR1 SNHLY and CDR2 FYNNEI. The CDR3 loop is CASSEGQGKETQYF. The CDR3 region has the DNA TGTGCCAGCAGCGAAGGACAGGGAAAGGAGACCCAGTACTTC.

The sample holds many counts of this clonotype. The chain combines TRBV28 with TRBJ2-7, with 7 nucleotides matching TRBD2. Germline values: CDR1 MDHEN, CDR2 SYDVKM. The CDR3 is 13 residues long. V dropped 6 bases and J dropped 3; count of bases not matched to a gene: 5. Written as DNA, the CDR3 is TGTGCCAGCAGCCAAACTAGCGACTACGAGCAGTACTTC. Translation gives CASSQTSDYEQYF.

This clonotype was counted ten times or more. The chain links TRBV2 to TRBJ2-2, with D maybe TRBD2 (6 bases). There are 15 residues in the CDR3. Germline V lookup: CDR1 SNHLY, CDR2 FYNNEI. Between the trimmed V and J ends, which lost 5 bases and 0 bases, there was a span of 10 bases. The CDR3 loop is CASSLAPANTGELFF. In nucleotides, the CDR3 is TGTGCCAGCAGTCTAGCGCCCGCGAACACCGGGGAGCTGTTTTTT.

This clonotype has ten or more counts. The CDR3: CASSRGDSTNEKLFF. The CDR3 DNA reads as TGTGCCAGCAGCCGGGGGGACAGCACTAATGAAAAACTGTTTTTT. V and J are TRBV3-1 and TRBJ1-4; 7 bases line up with TRBD1. The trim removed 4 bases at V and 2 bases at J, leaving 4 bases unmatched. This CDR3 spans 15 amino acids. CDR1 is LGHDT, CDR2 YNNKEL, per germline (reference sequence).

This chain uses TRBV28 with TRBJ2-3; the D gene is possibly TRBD2 (6 bases). This CDR3 is built from 15 residues. Trimming took off 6 bases at V and 10 bases at J, with 23 bases between the two ends. Germline CDR1 and CDR2: MDHEN and SYDVKM. The CDR3, as DNA: TGTGCCAGCAGGCTTCATAGCGGATCTCCGGTGGCGCAGTATTTT. Translating gives CASRLHSGSPVAQYF. The whole variable domain, remainder taken from reference TRBV28 and TRBJ2-3, is DVKVTQSSRYLVKRTGEKVFLECVQDMDHENMFWYRQDPGLGLRLIYFSYDVKMKEKGDIPEGYSVSREKKERFSLILESASTNQTSMYLCASRLHSGSPVAQYFGPGTRLTVL.

This clonotype was seen many times. The gene calls are TRBV7-3 and TRBJ2-5, with D possibly being TRBD1 or TRBD2 (5 bases each). The CDR3 contains 17 residues. Germline CDR1 is SGHTA and CDR2 is FQGTGA. V was pared by 5 bases and J by 1 base, with 20 bases between. The CDR3 bases are TGTGCCAGCAGCCCCCAACGAGGTGCAGGGACCCAAGAGACCCAGTACTTC. Encoded protein: CASSPQRGAGTQETQYF.

This clonotype has a count of ten or more. The chain combines TRBV7-2 with TRBJ2-5; TRBD1 matches 8 bases. V lost 2 bases and J lost 4; bases outside the gene matches: 6. The germline CDR1 and CDR2 sequences are SGHTA and FQGNSA. The length of the CDR3 is 15 residues. CDR3 residues: CASSLQGARLETQYF. CDR3 nucleotides: TGTGCCAGCAGCTTACAGGGGGCTAGGTTAGAGACCCAGTACTTC. The variable domain in full, with the rest retrieved from reference TRBV7-2 and TRBJ2-5, is GAGVSQSPSNKVTEKGKDVELRCDPISGHTALYWYRQSLGQGLEFLIYFQGNSAPDKSGLPSDRFSAERTGGSVSTLTIQRTQQEDSAVYLCASSLQGARLETQYFGPGTRLLVL.

This clonotype has a handful of counts. The rearrangement uses TRBV19 and TRBJ1-2; D is possibly TRBD1 (6 bases). The CDR3 covers 14 residues. The germline CDR1 and CDR2 sequences are LNHDA and SQIVND (reference sequence). V lost 8 bases to trimming and J lost 0 bases, with 13 bases between them. This CDR3 reads CASSPDSSNYGYTF. The DNA of the CDR3 is TGTGCCAGTTCCCCGGACAGTTCTAACTATGGCTACACCTTC.

This chain connects TRBV6-1 to TRBJ2-3, with 9 bases identical to TRBD1. The CDR3 runs 15 residues. V lost 5 bases and J lost 6; bases outside the gene matches: 9. Germline CDR1 MNHNS, CDR2 SASEGT. The CDR3 loop reads CASSQPGQGKDTQYF. DNA of the CDR3: TGTGCCAGCAGTCAACCGGGACAGGGCAAGGATACGCAGTATTTT.

The sample holds many counts of this clonotype. J is TRBJ2-1 and V is TRBV7-2; 14 bases agree with TRBD2. The CDR3 consists of 18 residues. The V segment lost 4 bases and the J segment 9 bases; nucleotides outside the gene matches: 14. Per germline, CDR1 SGHTA and CDR2 FQGNSA. The CDR3 here is CASSSRRLAGGPSGEQFF. The CDR3 coding sequence is TGTGCCAGCAGCTCCCGCCGACTAGCGGGAGGGCCATCGGGTGAGCAGTTCTTC.

This clonotype has ten or more counts. The chain joins TRBV20-1 to TRBJ2-7, with D perhaps given as TRBD1 or TRBD2 (5 bases each). Looked up from germline, CDR1 is DFQATT and CDR2 is SNEGSKA (reference sequence). Trimming took 5 bases from V and 3 from J, leaving 17 bases between them. CDR3 size: 14 residues. Here the CDR3 reads CSALNAGTSYEQYF. DNA for the CDR3: TGCAGTGCTTTAAATGCCGGGACCAGCTACGAGCAGTACTTC.

In this sample, this clonotype turned up many times. The V and J genes are TRBV7-2 and TRBJ1-4, with 7 bases identical to TRBD1. V shed 4 bases, J shed 0 bases, and the junction held 8 bases outside the gene matches. The CDR3 extends over 17 amino acids. Germline V lookup: CDR1 SGHTA, CDR2 FQGNSA. This CDR3 reads CASSSAPGTATNEKLFF. CDR3 bases: TGTGCCAGCAGCTCCGCTCCTGGGACAGCAACTAATGAAAAACTGTTTTTT.

This clonotype was seen many times. The chain uses TRBV3-1 and TRBJ1-4, with 7 bases lining up with TRBD1. This CDR3 spans 16 amino acids. The germline CDR1 and CDR2 sequences are LGHDT and YNNKEL (reference sequence). Unmatched junction bases numbered 4, after V lost 1 base and J lost 2 bases. The CDR3 bases are TGTGCCAGCAGCCAAGCTAGGGGGCTGACTAATGAAAAACTGTTTTTT. Its protein product is CASSQARGLTNEKLFF.

This clonotype appeared a few times. This chain connects TRBV4-1 to TRBJ2-1; D ambiguous. V shed 3 bases and J shed 0 bases, with 15 bases lying between them. There are 17 residues in the CDR3. The germline V gene encodes CDR1 MGHRA and CDR2 YSYEKL. CDR3 region: CASSQGSDGSSYNEQFF. In DNA form, the CDR3 reads TGCGCCAGCAGCCAGGGTTCCGACGGCAGCTCCTACAATGAGCAGTTCTTC.

This rearrangement joins TRBV12-3 or TRBV12-4 to TRBJ2-2; 8 nucleotides line up with TRBD2. With 3 bases clipped from V and 7 bases from J, the junction kept 10 bases outside the gene matches. The CDR3 has 16 residues. The CDR3 is CASSFPGGVGFGELFF. For the CDR3, the DNA is TGTGCCAGCAGTTTCCCGGGAGGGGTGGGGTTCGGGGAGCTGTTTTTT.

This clonotype has ten or more counts. The CDR3 sequence: CSALIRESNEQFF. In nucleotides, the CDR3 is TGCAGTGCCCTTATCCGGGAGTCGAATGAGCAGTTCTTC. This rearrangement joins TRBV20-1 to TRBJ2-1; the D gene is possibly TRBD2 (6 bases). V was pared by 6 bases and J by 7 bases, with 16 bases between. The V gene's germline CDR1 is DFQATT and CDR2 SNEGSKA (reference sequence). The CDR3 loop spans 13 amino acids.

This clonotype has a handful of counts. This sequence joins TRBV5-1 and TRBJ1-1; D is unresolved. The CDR3 totals 13 residues. CDR1 is SGHRS and CDR2 is YFSETQ in the germline V gene. Trimming left V 7 bases short and J 4 bases short, with 14 bases between. This chain's CDR3 is CASAPRWGTEAFF. CDR3 DNA: TGCGCCAGCGCCCCCCGGTGGGGCACTGAAGCTTTCTTT.

With respect to this clonotype: The junction does not match germline at one end; this may be a read error. CDR3 nucleotides: TGTGGCAGCAGCGTAGGCCGGCTGACGGAGAACACCGGGGAGCTGTTTTTT. It yields the protein CGSSVGRLTENTGELFF. The chain joins TRBV9 to TRBJ2-2, with D unclear. The germline CDR1 and CDR2 sequences are SGDLS and YYNGEE. The CDR3 has 17 amino acids.

The genes are TRBV7-8 and TRBJ1-4; a weak D match, TRBD1 (5 bases). Germline CDR1 and CDR2: SGHVS and FQNEAQ. The CDR3 is made up of 16 amino acids. Trimming cost V 1 base and J 7 bases, with 16 bases left between them. DNA for the CDR3: TGTGCCAGCAGCTTAGATCTGACAGATCCGAGTGAAAAACTGTTTTTT. Protein: CASSLDLTDPSEKLFF.

The chain carries TRBV6-1 and TRBJ2-3; a possible D gene is TRBD2 (6 bases). Germline lookup yields CDR1 MNHNS and CDR2 SASEGT. This CDR3 contains 14 residues. The ends were cut back, 3 bases at V and 8 bases at J, with 15 bases in the middle. The chain's CDR3 is CASSDGGEASTQYF. The DNA of the CDR3 is TGTGCCAGCAGTGACGGCGGGGAGGCTAGTACGCAGTATTTT.

In its sample, this clonotype was seen many times. J is TRBJ2-4 and V is TRBV18, with TRBD1 matching over 10 bases. V shed 6 bases and J 12 bases; nucleotides not matched to a gene: 14. Per the germline V gene, CDR1 is KGHSH and CDR2 is LQKENI. There are 15 residues in the CDR3. The CDR3 DNA follows: TGTGCCAGCTCTGCCTCTGGGACAGGGGCCTTGTCTCAGTACTTC. Amino acid sequence: CASSASGTGALSQYF.